A single sample gave rise to the 23 T cell receptor beta chains below, sequenced in a study of human versus mouse CDR3 diversity and MHC coevolution. TCRdb's copy holds only in-frame clones and misses some; the assay was immunoSEQ multiplex PCR. In the table there are 50,000 to 70,000 clones, 85% to 95% of which are singletons. Material: naive CD4+ T cells from blood. Subset in this sample: CD45RO-negative CD62L-positive naive CD4 T cells. The receptor source for this set is a person aged 55 to 70 in good health.

This chain connects TRBV14 to TRBJ2-7; TRBD1 matches at 7 bases. This CDR3 comprises 17 residues. The germline V gene encodes CDR1 SGHDN and CDR2 FVKESK. V lost 1 base to trimming and J lost 2 bases; unmatched junction nucleotides: 11. As DNA, the CDR3 is TGTGCCAGCAGCCAAGGCCCGACAGGGTCCGATCCCTACGAGCAGTACTTC. It encodes CASSQGPTGSDPYEQYF.

The V and J genes are TRBV7-3 and TRBJ2-3; 8 nucleotides align to TRBD2. V gave up 4 bases and J gave up 6 bases; unmatched junction bases: 6. Germline values: CDR1 SGHTA, CDR2 FQGTGA. The CDR3 has 14 amino acids. The CDR3 nucleotides read TGTGCCAGCAGCTCCACGGGGGGGGCGGATACGCAGTATTTT. Its protein is CASSSTGGADTQYF.

The genes are TRBV9 and TRBJ2-7; 8 nucleotides align to TRBD1. Germline-derived CDR1 and CDR2 are SGDLS and YYNGEE. Trimming took 1 base from V and 6 from J; bases not matched to a gene: 9. This CDR3 has 15 amino acids. CDR3 coding DNA: TGTGCCAGCAGCGTATCCCCTTCCGACAGGGGCGAGCAGTACTTC. It yields the protein CASSVSPSDRGEQYF.

V gene TRBV6-1 combines with J gene TRBJ2-7; TRBD1 matches 7 bases. Germline V CDR1 and CDR2: MNHNS, SASEGT. Losses at the gene ends were 8 bases for V and 3 bases for J; bases not matched to a gene: 10. The CDR3 has 14 amino acids. The CDR3 DNA follows: TGTGCCAGCTATCCGACAGGGCTACTCTACGAGCAGTACTTC. It translates to CASYPTGLLYEQYF.

V is TRBV11-3 and J is TRBJ1-1; D not resolved. The CDR3 runs 12 residues. V was trimmed by 5 bases and J by 10 bases, leaving 14 bases between them. Germline V gene lookup returns CDR1 SGHNT and CDR2 YENEEA. CDR3: CASSAPRGRAFF. The CDR3, as DNA: TGTGCCAGCAGCGCGCCCCGGGGTCGAGCTTTCTTT.

This clone has a single count. This rearrangement joins TRBV5-6 to TRBJ1-5; 9 nucleotides agree with TRBD1. Germline CDR1 and CDR2: SGHDT and YYEEEE. The J segment lost 8 bases and the V segment lost 0 bases, leaving 6 bases of the junction unmatched. The CDR3 contains 15 residues. The CDR3 coding sequence is TGTGCCAGCAGCTTGGTACAGGGGGCGGGGGAGCCCCAGCATTTT. This gives the protein CASSLVQGAGEPQHF.

The chain joins TRBV7-6 to TRBJ2-1; D is perhaps TRBD1 (5 bases). The CDR3 loop spans 15 amino acids. Looked up from germline, CDR1 is SGHVS and CDR2 is FNYEAQ. The V and J ends lost 5 bases and 9 bases respectively, with 20 bases between them. CDR3 amino acids: CASSPLPVVGPEQFF. Here the CDR3 DNA reads TGTGCCAGCAGCCCCTTACCAGTTGTGGGGCCTGAGCAGTTCTTC.

The V gene is TRBV6-1, the J gene TRBJ2-5, with 13 positions matching TRBD2. V lost 1 base and J lost 4; bases outside the gene matches: 6. The CDR3 contains 17 residues. Germline V gene lookup returns CDR1 MNHNS and CDR2 SASEGT. This chain's CDR3 is CASSEGWTSGRGETQYF. The CDR3 region has the DNA TGTGCCAGCAGTGAAGGTTGGACTAGCGGGAGAGGAGAGACCCAGTACTTC.

CDR3 coding DNA: TGTGCCAGTAGTATAGGGGGGGTAGGTGGTGAAAAACTGTTTTTT. It yields the protein CASSIGGVGGEKLFF. The genes are TRBV19 and TRBJ1-4; D possibly corresponds to TRBD1 (5 bases). V lost 1 base and J 7 bases, leaving 13 bases between the germline ends. The germline V gene has CDR1 LNHDA and CDR2 SQIVND (reference sequence). The CDR3 has 15 residues.

This clone was recorded a few times. The V call is TRBV12-2, the J call TRBJ2-7; the tabulated D call, TRBD1, remains unverified against the DNA. TRBV12-2 is classified as a pseudogene. The CDR3 is made up of 17 amino acids. The CDR3 is CASRFGGVQGVFHEQYF. The DNA of the CDR3 is TGTGCAAGTCGCTTTGGGGGGGTACAGGGGGTATTCCACGAGCAGTACTTC.

The V call is TRBV27, the J call TRBJ2-2; 7 bases align to TRBD1. CDR1 is MNHEY, CDR2 SMNVEV, per germline (reference sequence). This CDR3 comprises 17 residues. V shed 4 bases, J shed 0 bases, and the junction held 8 bases outside the gene matches. This CDR3 reads CASSSSKGQTNTGELFF. The CDR3 DNA reads TGTGCCAGCAGTTCCTCTAAGGGACAGACGAACACCGGGGAGCTGTTTTTT.

The V gene is TRBV30, the J gene TRBJ1-2; D might be TRBD1 (5 bases). CDR1 and CDR2 from the germline V gene are GTSNPN and SVGIG (reference sequence). The CDR3 has 13 residues. The V and J ends lost 4 bases and 4 bases respectively, with 13 bases between them. CDR3 bases: TGTGCCTGGAAGCGCACCCAGGGCTATGGCTACACCTTC. It yields the protein CAWKRTQGYGYTF.

The gene calls are TRBV5-4 and TRBJ2-2, with TRBD2 identical over 11 bases. CDR1 and CDR2 from the germline V gene are SGHNT and YYREEE (reference sequence). CDR3 length equals 18 residues. V lost 0 bases to trimming and J lost 0 bases; unmatched junction nucleotides: 4. CDR3 nucleotides: TGTGCCAGCAGCTTGGGGCTGACTAGCGGGACGAACACCGGGGAGCTGTTTTTT. Amino acid sequence: CASSLGLTSGTNTGELFF.

The chain uses TRBV27 and TRBJ2-3; D is perhaps TRBD2 (5 bases). V lost 3 bases, J lost 3 bases, and 16 bases lay in between. Germline V lookup: CDR1 MNHEY, CDR2 SMNVEV (reference sequence). This CDR3 contains 16 residues. For the CDR3, the DNA is TGTGCCAGCAGTTTTACGCTTGGACTGGGGACAGATACGCAGTATTTT. Its protein is CASSFTLGLGTDTQYF.

The sample holds a few counts of this clone. The J gene is TRBJ2-2, the V gene TRBV19, with 8 bases lining up with TRBD1. After removal of 7 bases from V and 6 bases from J, the junction contained 7 bases not matched to a gene. The CDR3 runs to 14 residues. CDR1 is LNHDA, CDR2 SQIVND, per germline (reference sequence). In nucleotides, the CDR3 is TGTGCCAGTACCCGGACAGGGAATGCCGGGGAGCTGTTTTTT. This translates into CASTRTGNAGELFF.

The chain recombines TRBV5-1 with TRBJ1-1; 9 bases fit TRBD1. CDR1 and CDR2 (germline): SGHRS, YFSETQ. The CDR3 is 15 residues long. V trimming: 2 bases; J trimming: 5 bases; junction bases outside the gene matches: 7. CDR3: CASSFEGQGGTEAFF. DNA for the CDR3: TGCGCCAGCAGCTTTGAGGGACAGGGTGGAACTGAAGCTTTCTTT. The variable domain in full, with the rest retrieved from reference TRBV5-1 and TRBJ1-1, is KAGVTQTPRYLIKTRGQQVTLSCSPISGHRSVSWYQQTPGQGLQFLFEYFSETQRNKGNFPGRFSGRQFSNSRSEMNVSTLELGDSALYLCASSFEGQGGTEAFFGQGTRLTVV.

This sequence joins TRBV27 and TRBJ2-2, with TRBD2 matching 10 bases. This CDR3 region has 17 residues. Trimming removed 2 bases from V and 5 bases from J; junction bases left unmatched: 8. Germline assignment: CDR1 MNHEY and CDR2 SMNVEV (reference sequence). CDR3 sequence (DNA): TGTGCCAGCAGTTTACCAATCACTAGCGGGATAACCGGGGAGCTGTTTTTT. It translates to CASSLPITSGITGELFF.

The chain recombines TRBV5-1 with TRBJ2-1; a possible D gene is TRBD2 (6 bases). Germline-derived CDR1 and CDR2 are SGHRS and YFSETQ. V was cut by 6 bases and J by 5 bases, with 21 bases left in between. This CDR3 has 16 amino acids. The CDR3 is CASNYRTGTGDNEQFF. In DNA form, the CDR3 reads TGCGCCAGCAACTATCGGACGGGAACGGGGGACAATGAGCAGTTCTTC. The variable domain in full, completed from reference TRBV5-1 and TRBJ2-1, reads KAGVTQTPRYLIKTRGQQVTLSCSPISGHRSVSWYQQTPGQGLQFLFEYFSETQRNKGNFPGRFSGRQFSNSRSEMNVSTLELGDSALYLCASNYRTGTGDNEQFFGPGTRLTVL.

The chain has TRBV7-9 and TRBJ2-1, with 10 bases matching TRBD2. Per germline, CDR1 SEHNR and CDR2 FQNEAQ (reference sequence). The trim removed 1 base at V and 8 bases at J, leaving 5 bases unmatched. The length of the CDR3 is 15 residues. The CDR3 coding sequence is TGTGCCAGCAGCTTAGAAGCGGGAGGGGCCCATGAGCAGTTCTTC. This translates into CASSLEAGGAHEQFF.

V is TRBV15 and J is TRBJ2-1; 11 nucleotides align to TRBD2. V lost 1 base and J lost 5; bases outside the gene matches: 4. This CDR3 comprises 16 residues. CDR1 is LNHNV and CDR2 is YYDKDF in the germline V gene (reference sequence). In nucleotides, the CDR3 is TGTGCCACCAGCAGAGTAGTTAGCGGGAGGGACAATGAGCAGTTCTTC. Translated, it gives CATSRVVSGRDNEQFF. Supplemented by reference TRBV15 and TRBJ2-1, the full variable domain reads DAMVIQNPRYQVTQFGKPVTLSCSQTLNHNVMYWYQQKSSQAPKLLFHYYDKDFNNEADTPDNFQSRRPNTSFCFLDIRSPGLGDTAMYLCATSRVVSGRDNEQFFGPGTRLTVL.

V is TRBV19 and J is TRBJ2-5; 7 bases agree with TRBD2. The last part of the DNA fits TRBJ2-7 better; the J call may be wrong. Germline values: CDR1 LNHDA, CDR2 SQIVND (reference sequence). This CDR3 spans 13 amino acids. This chain's CDR3 is CASSSRGGGEQYF. The CDR3 DNA is TGTGCCAGTAGTTCGCGGGGCGGGGGCGAGCAGTACTTC.

CDR3 DNA: TGTGCCAGCTCACCAGGTCGGGGTCACTACGAGCAGTACTTC. Its protein is CASSPGRGHYEQYF. The chain combines TRBV18 with TRBJ2-7, with D tentatively TRBD2 (5 bases). The CDR3 is 14 residues long. Germline CDR1 is KGHSH and CDR2 is LQKENI. Trimming left V 2 bases short and J 3 bases short, with 11 bases between.

This chain uses TRBV9 with TRBJ2-1; TRBD2 matches 11 bases. Germline assignment: CDR1 SGDLS and CDR2 YYNGEE. CDR3 length: 16 amino acids. V was clipped by 2 bases and J by 8 bases; unmatched bases: 9. The CDR3 sequence: CASSVNSGRGFYEQFF. The CDR3 nucleotides read TGTGCCAGCAGCGTTAATAGCGGGAGGGGGTTCTATGAGCAGTTCTTC. Combining the CDR3 with reference TRBV9 and TRBJ2-1 gives the whole variable domain DSGVTQTPKHLITATGQRVTLRCSPRSGDLSVYWYQQSLDQGLQFLIQYYNGEERAKGNILERFSAQQFPDLHSELNLSSLELGDSALYFCASSVNSGRGFYEQFFGPGTRLTVL.